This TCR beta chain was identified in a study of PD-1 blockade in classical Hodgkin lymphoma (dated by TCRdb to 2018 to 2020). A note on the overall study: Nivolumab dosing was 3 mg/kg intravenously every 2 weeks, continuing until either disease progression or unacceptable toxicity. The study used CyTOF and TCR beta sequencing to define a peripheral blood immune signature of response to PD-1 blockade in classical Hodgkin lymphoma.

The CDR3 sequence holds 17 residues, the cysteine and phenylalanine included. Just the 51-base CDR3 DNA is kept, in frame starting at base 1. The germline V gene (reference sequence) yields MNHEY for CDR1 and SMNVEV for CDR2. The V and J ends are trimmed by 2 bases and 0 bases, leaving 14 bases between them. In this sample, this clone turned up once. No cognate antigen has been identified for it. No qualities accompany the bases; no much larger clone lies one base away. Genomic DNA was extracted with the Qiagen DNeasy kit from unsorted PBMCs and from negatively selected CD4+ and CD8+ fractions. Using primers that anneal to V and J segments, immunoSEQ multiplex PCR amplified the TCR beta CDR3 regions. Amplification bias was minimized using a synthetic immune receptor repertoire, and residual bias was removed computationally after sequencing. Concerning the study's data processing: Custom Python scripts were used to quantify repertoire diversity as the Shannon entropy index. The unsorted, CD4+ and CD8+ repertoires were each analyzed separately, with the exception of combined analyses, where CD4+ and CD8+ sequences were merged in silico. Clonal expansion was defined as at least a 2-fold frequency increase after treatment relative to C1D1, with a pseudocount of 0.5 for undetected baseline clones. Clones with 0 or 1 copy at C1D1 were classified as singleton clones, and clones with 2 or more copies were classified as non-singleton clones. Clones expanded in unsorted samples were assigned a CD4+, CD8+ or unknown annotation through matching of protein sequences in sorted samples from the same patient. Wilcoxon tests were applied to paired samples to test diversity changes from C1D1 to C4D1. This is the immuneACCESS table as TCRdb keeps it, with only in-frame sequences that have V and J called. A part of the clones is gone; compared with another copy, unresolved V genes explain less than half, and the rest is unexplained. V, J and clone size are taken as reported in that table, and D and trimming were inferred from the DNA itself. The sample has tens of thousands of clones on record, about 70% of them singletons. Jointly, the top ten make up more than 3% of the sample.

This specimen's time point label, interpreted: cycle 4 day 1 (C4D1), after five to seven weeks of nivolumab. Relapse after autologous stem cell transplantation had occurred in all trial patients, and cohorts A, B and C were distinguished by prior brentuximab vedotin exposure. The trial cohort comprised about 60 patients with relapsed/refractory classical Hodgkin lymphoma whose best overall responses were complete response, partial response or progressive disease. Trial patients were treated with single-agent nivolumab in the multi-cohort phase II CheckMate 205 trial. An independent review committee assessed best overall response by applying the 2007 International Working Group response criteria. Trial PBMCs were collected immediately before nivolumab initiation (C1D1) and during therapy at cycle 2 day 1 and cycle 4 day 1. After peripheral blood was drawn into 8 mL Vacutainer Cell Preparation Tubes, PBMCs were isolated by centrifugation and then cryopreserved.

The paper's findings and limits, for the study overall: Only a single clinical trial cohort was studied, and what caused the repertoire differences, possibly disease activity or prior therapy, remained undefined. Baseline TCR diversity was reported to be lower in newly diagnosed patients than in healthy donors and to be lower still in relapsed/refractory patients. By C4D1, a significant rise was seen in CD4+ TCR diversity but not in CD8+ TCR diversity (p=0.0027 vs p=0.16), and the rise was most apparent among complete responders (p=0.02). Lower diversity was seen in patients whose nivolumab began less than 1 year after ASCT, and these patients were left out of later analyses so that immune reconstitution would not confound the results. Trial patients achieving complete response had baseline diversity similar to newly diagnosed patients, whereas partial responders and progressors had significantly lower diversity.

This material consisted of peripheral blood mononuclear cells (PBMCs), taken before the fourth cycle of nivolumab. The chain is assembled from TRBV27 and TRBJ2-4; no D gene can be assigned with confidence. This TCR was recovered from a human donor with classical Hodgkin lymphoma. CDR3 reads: CASSLKGQTLAKNIQYF. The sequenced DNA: TGTGCCAGCAGTTTAAAAGGGCAGACACTAGCCAAAAACATTCAGTACTTC.